The clone carrying this T cell receptor beta chain was recorded many times. The antigen is undetermined. These data belong to a study of blood T cells in healthy people across ages. Study-wide findings and caveats: A roughly linear age-dependent decrease characterized TCR beta diversity per million T cells. It was not possible, with unsorted PBMCs, to conclusively compare naive and antigen-experienced cells.

This CDR3 has 14 amino acids. V gave up 1 base and J gave up 5 bases, with 12 bases separating them. Germline-derived CDR1 and CDR2 are SGHKS and YYEKEE (reference sequence). For the second PCR, which ran for about 7 to 11 cycles, a sample-barcoded 5' primer and a J-beta primer mix were used. Each cDNA was tagged by a template-switch adaptor containing 12 random nucleotides. TCRdb re-derived calls from the 5' RACE reads in MiXCR, one entry per CDR3 protein. The sample lists about 650,000 distinct CDR3 sequences, about 30% seen once, with 15% in the top ten. The chain has TRBV5-5 and TRBJ2-5; D is unresolved. Sequenced: blood. The TCR was taken from a woman of 80 years or more in good health. The DNA of the CDR3 is TGTGCCAGCAGCTTGTCGTCCATGCGGGAGACCCAGTACTTC. Encoded protein: CASSLSSMRETQYF.